Below are 13 T cell receptor beta chains sequenced from a single sample in a study of T cell repertoires in cytomegalovirus infection (dated by TCRdb to about 2019). Sequencing was performed on an Illumina HiSeq 1500. Starting from the raw public reads, TCRdb applied fastp trimming at Q25, assembled clones with MiXCR and retained in-frame beta chains. Every distinct CDR3 protein forms one entry, paired with its most common genes and DNA. This sample has under 300,000 distinct CDR3 sequences in its table, and around 20% of those were observed once. Of the sample, approximately 19% falls within the top ten clones. The intended sense of this specimen's treatment or condition label: in vitro stimulation with specific CMV peptide epitopes to enrich CMV-specific T cells. Antigen specificity for these receptors is unknown. This material consisted of cultured PBMCs, taken from culture after CMV antigen stimulation. These receptor sequences come from a human donor in good health (CMV status not recorded). Some clones in this sample may be carry-over from other donors' samples.

This clonotype was detected a few times. V is TRBV18 and J is TRBJ2-3; D is uncertain. V was cut by 2 bases and J by 2 bases, with 5 bases left in between. This CDR3 contains 13 residues. The germline V gene encodes CDR1 KGHSH and CDR2 LQKENI. The DNA of the CDR3 is TGTGCCAGCTCACCAGGTCTCACAGATACGCAGTATTTT. Protein product: CASSPGLTDTQYF. Full variable domain (outside the CDR3, taken from reference TRBV18 and TRBJ2-3): NAGVMQNPRHLVRRRGQEARLRCSPMKGHSHVYWYRQLPEEGLKFMVYLQKENIIDESGMPKERFSAEFPKEGPSILRIQQVVRGDSAAYFCASSPGLTDTQYFGPGTRLTVL.

This clonotype was detected ten times or more. The chain couples TRBV7-6 to TRBJ2-1; D might be TRBD2 (6 bases). CDR1 SGHVS and CDR2 FNYEAQ come from the germline V gene. V lost 1 base and J lost 4, with 14 bases in between. The length of the CDR3 is 16 residues. The CDR3 DNA sequence: TGTGCCAGCAGCTTAGGACGGGAGCTCAAGTACAATGAGCAGTTCTTC. It yields the protein CASSLGRELKYNEQFF.

CDR3 nucleotides: TGTGCCAGCAGCCCCACGGCGGGGACTGATGGCTACACCTTC. As protein: CASSPTAGTDGYTF. This chain connects TRBV7-9 to TRBJ1-2; D is possibly TRBD1 (5 bases). Germline V gene sequence: CDR1 SEHNR, CDR2 FQNEAQ (reference sequence). The CDR3 runs to 14 residues. With 5 bases removed from V and 6 bases from J, the gap between germline ends came to 16 bases.

This clonotype was detected once. Relative to the germline gene, one junction end is altered; a read error may explain this. The chain employs TRBV7-3 and TRBJ2-1; possible D gene TRBD2, 6 bases. The germline V gene encodes CDR1 SGHTA and CDR2 FQGTGA. This CDR3 region has 15 residues. The CDR3 reads CASSPTRSDINKQLF. CDR3 in DNA: TGTGCCAGCAGCCCGACTAGATCCGATATCAATAAGCAGCTCTTC.

The CDR3 DNA sequence: TGTGCCACCAGCAGAGTAGGGGTAACGCAGTATTTT. Protein product: CATSRVGVTQYF. This chain connects TRBV15 to TRBJ2-3; D might be TRBD1 (5 bases). The CDR3 covers 12 residues. Germline V gives CDR1 LNHNV, CDR2 YYDKDF (reference sequence). Trimming shortened V by 1 base and J by 9 bases, and 8 bases separated the two germline ends.

This chain connects TRBV19 to TRBJ2-7, with 8 positions matching TRBD2. Germline V gene data show CDR1 as LNHDA and CDR2 as SQIVND (reference sequence). CDR3 size: 15 residues. V shed 5 bases, J shed 2 bases, and the junction held 8 bases outside the gene matches. The CDR3 region is CASSPGGGTPYEQYV. The CDR3 nucleotides are TGTGCCAGTAGTCCCGGCGGGGGGACCCCCTACGAGCAGTACGTC.

This clonotype was counted many times. This sequence joins TRBV7-2 and TRBJ2-7, with 10 bases aligning to TRBD2. Trimming cost V 4 bases and J 1 base; bases outside gene matches: 7. The germline gives CDR1 SGHTA, CDR2 FQGNSA. The CDR3 sequence is 16 residues long. The CDR3 loop is CASSSRSSGSSYEQYF. The CDR3, as DNA: TGTGCCAGCAGCTCCAGATCTAGCGGGAGTTCCTACGAGCAGTACTTC.

This clonotype was observed at least ten times. The chain is built from TRBV24-1 and TRBJ2-2; D remains unclear. This CDR3 has 12 residues. The germline CDR1 and CDR2 sequences are KGHDR and SFDVKD. V was cut by 7 bases and J by 3 bases, with 5 bases left in between. The chain's CDR3 is CATRADTGELFF. The CDR3 DNA follows: TGTGCCACCAGGGCGGACACCGGGGAGCTGTTTTTT.

The CDR3 protein is CASSQEFLGAEAFF. The CDR3, as DNA: TGCGCCAGCAGCCAAGAGTTTTTAGGGGCTGAAGCTTTCTTT. The genes are TRBV4-1 and TRBJ1-1; a possible D gene is TRBD1 (5 bases). Germline V gene lookup returns CDR1 MGHRA and CDR2 YSYEKL. CDR3 length: 14 amino acids. The ends were cut back, 0 bases at V and 6 bases at J, with 11 bases in the middle.

This clonotype was seen at least ten times. This chain links TRBV7-2 with TRBJ1-1, with D perhaps matching TRBD1 (6 bases). Germline V gene data show CDR1 as SGHTA and CDR2 as FQGNSA. The CDR3 length is 16 residues. Trimming removed 1 base from V and 5 bases from J, with 17 bases in between. The CDR3, as DNA: TGTGCCAGCAGCTTAGATATTTGGGGGCAGGAGACTGAAGCTTTCTTT. Translated: CASSLDIWGQETEAFF.

This clonotype appeared a few times. The CDR3, as DNA: TGTGCCAGCAGTCTAATGACAGGGAGCAATCAGCCCCAGCATTTT. Its protein is CASSLMTGSNQPQHF. This chain joins TRBV12-3 or TRBV12-4 and TRBJ1-5, with 7 bases aligning to TRBD1. V shed 5 bases and J 1 base; nucleotides not matched to a gene: 5. This CDR3 comprises 15 residues.

This clonotype was observed a handful of times. J is TRBJ2-3 and V is TRBV13; D might be TRBD2 (5 bases). Between the trimmed V and J ends, which lost 4 bases and 9 bases, there was a span of 14 bases. The CDR3 totals 13 residues. CDR1 is PRHDT, CDR2 FYEKMQ, per germline (reference sequence). CDR3 sequence reads: CASSSTRVRTQYF. Here the CDR3 DNA reads TGTGCCAGCAGCTCTACGCGGGTTCGAACGCAGTATTTT.

This clonotype was picked up many times. The chain combines TRBV25-1 with TRBJ2-1; unclear D gene. CDR1 is MGHDK and CDR2 is SYGVNS in the germline V gene. CDR3 size: 16 residues. The germline V and J ends were trimmed by 2 bases and 0 bases, with 11 bases remaining between them. The DNA for the CDR3 is TGTGCCAGCAGTGAAGGGCTAACCAGCTCCTACAATGAGCAGTTCTTC. Translated: CASSEGLTSSYNEQFF.